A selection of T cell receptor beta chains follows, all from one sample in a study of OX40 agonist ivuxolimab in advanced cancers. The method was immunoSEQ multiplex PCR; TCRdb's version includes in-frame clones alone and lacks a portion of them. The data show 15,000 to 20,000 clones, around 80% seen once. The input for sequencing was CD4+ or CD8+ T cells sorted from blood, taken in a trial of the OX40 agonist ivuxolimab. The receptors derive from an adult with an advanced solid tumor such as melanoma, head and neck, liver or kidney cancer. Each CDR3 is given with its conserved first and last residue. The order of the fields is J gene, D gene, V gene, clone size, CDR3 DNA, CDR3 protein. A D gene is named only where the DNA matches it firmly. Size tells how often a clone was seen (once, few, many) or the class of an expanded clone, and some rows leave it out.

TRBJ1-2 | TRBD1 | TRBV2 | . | TGTGCCAGCAGAAATGGGGACAGGGCTGACTATGGCTACACCTTC | CASRNGDRADYGYTF
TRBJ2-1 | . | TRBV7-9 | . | TGTGCCAGCAGCGAAGCGAGGGTCACTGAGCAGTTCTTC | CASSEARVTEQFF
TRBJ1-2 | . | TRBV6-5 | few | TGTGCCAGCGCCATTACCGCCGACTATGGCTACACCTTC | CASAITADYGYTF
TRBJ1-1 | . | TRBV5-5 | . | TGTGCCAGCACACCAGGAAACACTGAAGCTTTCTTT | CASTPGNTEAFF
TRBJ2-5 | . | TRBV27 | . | TGTGCCAGCAGTTTATGGACGGGGGCGTCAGAAGAGACCCAGTACTTC | CASSLWTGASEETQYF
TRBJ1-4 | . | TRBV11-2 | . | TGTGCCAGCAGAATTGGTGCGGAAAAACTGTTTTTT | CASRIGAEKLFF
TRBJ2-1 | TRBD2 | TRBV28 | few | TGTGCCAGCAGTTCCCTCCTAACTAGCGAGAACAATGAGCAGTTCTTC | CASSSLLTSENNEQFF
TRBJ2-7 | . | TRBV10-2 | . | TGCGCCAGCAGTATAGTCCTCTACGAGCAGTACTTC | CASSIVLYEQYF
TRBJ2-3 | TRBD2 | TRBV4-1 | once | TGCGCCAGCAGCCAAGATCCGGGACTAGGGGTCACAGATACGCAGTATTTT | CASSQDPGLGVTDTQYF
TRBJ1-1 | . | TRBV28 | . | TGTGCCAGCAGTCTAGGTACAGGAGGCACTGAAGCTTTCTTT | CASSLGTGGTEAFF
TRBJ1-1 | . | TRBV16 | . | TGTGCCAGCAGCCAAGGCTCCCCAGGCGCTGAAGCTTTCTTT | CASSQGSPGAEAFF
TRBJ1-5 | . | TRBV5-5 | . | TGTGCCAGCAGCTCCGGGCTTAGCAATCAGCCCCAGCATTTT | CASSSGLSNQPQHF
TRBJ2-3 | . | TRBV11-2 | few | TGTGCCAGCAGCTGGGGGGCAGATACGCAGTATTTT | CASSWGADTQYF
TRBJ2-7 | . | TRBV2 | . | TGTGCCAGCAGTGAGGTAGGAACACACGAAACAAGCTACGAGCAGTACTTC | CASSEVGTHETSYEQYF
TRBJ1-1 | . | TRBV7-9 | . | TGTGCCAGCAGCTTAATTGGGGGCGCGGGGATGAACACTGAAGCTTTCTTT | CASSLIGGAGMNTEAFF
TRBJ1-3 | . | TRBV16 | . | TGTGCCAGCAGCCAATCGGCACGGGGGACTGGAAACACCATATATTTT | CASSQSARGTGNTIYF
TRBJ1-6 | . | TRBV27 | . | TGTGCCAGCAGTTTCCTGCTCGGACAAGGGAGTTCACCCCTCCACTTT | CASSFLLGQGSSPLHF
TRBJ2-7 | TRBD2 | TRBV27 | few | TGTGCCAGCAGTTTATTCGGCGGGAGCTCCTACGAGCAGTACTTC | CASSLFGGSSYEQYF
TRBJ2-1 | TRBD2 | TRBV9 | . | TGTGCCAGCAGCGGCCAAGCGGGGGAGAACTACAATGAGCAGTTCTTC | CASSGQAGENYNEQFF
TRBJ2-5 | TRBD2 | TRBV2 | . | TGTGCCAGCAGTGAAGTTACTAGCGGGGGGGCAAGACGAGAGACCCAGTACTTC | CASSEVTSGGARRETQYF
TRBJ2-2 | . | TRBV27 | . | TGTGCCAGCAGTTTGAACAGGGACACCGGGGAGCTGTTTTTT | CASSLNRDTGELFF
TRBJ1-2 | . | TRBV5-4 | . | TGTGCCAGCAGCTTGGACAGGGAGGCCTATGGCTACACCTTC | CASSLDREAYGYTF
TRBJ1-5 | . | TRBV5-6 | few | TGTGCCAGCGTCCTCGTGCCCCAGCATTTT | CASVLVPQHF
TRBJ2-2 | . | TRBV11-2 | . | TGTGCCAGCAGCTTAGCCGTCCCCAGTTACACCGGGGAGCTGTTTTTT | CASSLAVPSYTGELFF
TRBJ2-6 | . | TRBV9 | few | TGTGCCAGCAGCGAGACGGGGTTCGCTGGGGCCAACGTCCTGACTTTC | CASSETGFAGANVLTF
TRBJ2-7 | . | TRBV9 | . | TGTGCCAGCAGCGTAGGGGGGTTGGGCGAGCAGTACTTC | CASSVGGLGEQYF
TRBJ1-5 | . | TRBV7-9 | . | TGTGCCAGCAGCTTAAGTTCCCCAGGGAATCAGCCCCAGCATTTT | CASSLSSPGNQPQHF
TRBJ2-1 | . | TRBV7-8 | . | TGTGCCAGCAGCTTAGCGGAACTCTCCTACAATGAGCAGTTCTTC | CASSLAELSYNEQFF
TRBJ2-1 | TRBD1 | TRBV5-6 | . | TGTGCCAGCAGTTTTGGACAGGGCTACAATGAGCAGTTCTTC | CASSFGQGYNEQFF